This T cell receptor beta chain was captured by sequencing in a study of OX40 agonist ivuxolimab in advanced cancers. A note on the overall study: Ivuxolimab was an agonistic, fully human IgG2 monoclonal antibody directed against OX40 (CD134), a costimulatory receptor. Intravenous ivuxolimab was administered to patients every 2 weeks at six dose levels: 0.01, 0.1, 0.3, 1.5, 3 and 10 mg/kg. Of the approximately 53 patients in dose escalation, about 20 had hepatocellular carcinoma, approximately 15 had melanoma, 9 had renal cell carcinoma and 9 had head and neck cancer. In the dose-escalation cohort, 65% to 85% of patients were male, and the mean age was around 60 years with a range of about 20 to 80. Prior anti-PD-1, anti-PD-L1 or anti-CTLA-4 therapy was permitted, and 40% of dose-escalation patients had received checkpoint inhibitors. Partial responses occurred in three dose-escalation patients, of whom one had hepatocellular carcinoma and two had cutaneous melanoma. The purpose of peripheral TCRbeta sequencing was to test whether ivuxolimab changed TCR sequence diversity and led to clonal T-cell expansion. The paper covers the monotherapy dose-escalation part of the phase I ivuxolimab trial, which included N ≈ 50 patients.

The trial excluded patients who had a history of autoimmune disease or who were on systemic immunosuppression. Peripheral blood for TCR sequencing was collected from all dose cohorts at baseline, on cycle 4 day 1, and on cycle 7 day 1. The samples were drawn from a first-in-human, open-label, multicenter phase I dose-escalation trial of ivuxolimab. Adults with locally advanced or metastatic head and neck squamous cell, hepatocellular, melanoma or renal cell carcinoma were enrolled in the trial. Before TCR sequencing, CD4+ and CD8+ T cells were separately sorted from peripheral blood. The CDR3 runs 11 residues from the cysteine to the phenylalanine. The DNA shown is the 33-base CDR3, in frame from base 1. V and J lose 5 bases and 5 bases, and a span of 6 bases separates them. The germline V gene (reference sequence) yields MNHNY for CDR1 and SVGAGI for CDR2. Genomic DNA was isolated from the sorted cells so that the TCRbeta CDR3 region could be sequenced. TCRbeta CDR3 regions were sequenced using the immunoSEQ Assay. This immuneACCESS table, as held by TCRdb, lists in-frame sequences with V and J called but not all clones. Of the missing ones, under half trace to an unresolved V gene in checked studies; the others have no known cause. Counted in this sample were 50,000 or so clones; around 88% of them appeared once. The biggest ten clones account for roughly 2.7% of the sample.

With regard to this clone: This receptor's antigen is unknown. No base quality values were provided; no much bigger clone lies one nucleotide off.

Study-wide conclusions, independent of this receptor: After ivuxolimab, CD8+ T cells had more expanded clones than CD4+ T cells on average. Low levels of normalized T-cell clonal expansion were also seen in some nonresponding patients. The antigen specificity of the peripheral T cells that underwent clonal expansion was not determined. In the 0.1-3.0 mg/kg groups, partial responders were among the patients with the lowest normalized peripheral clonal expansion, particularly in CD8+ T cells. At doses of 0.1 to 3.0 mg/kg, clonal expansion of both CD4+ and CD8+ blood T cells was observed from baseline to week 6.

The TCR originated in an adult with an advanced solid tumor such as melanoma, head and neck, liver or kidney cancer. The V gene is TRBV6-6 and the J gene is TRBJ2-5, with no D gene named confidently. The sequencing here drew on CD4+ or CD8+ T cells sorted from blood, taken in a trial of the OX40 agonist ivuxolimab. The CDR3 in this case is CASSQKETQYF. The nucleotide sequence reads TGTGCCAGCAGTCAGAAGGAGACCCAGTACTTC.